The 18 T cell receptor beta chains below come from one sample, sequenced in a study of OX40 agonist ivuxolimab in advanced cancers. The library was built by means of the immunoSEQ multiplex PCR assay. TCRdb limited this immuneACCESS table to in-frame rearrangements with V and J called. A share of clones is missing; checked studies link under half to unresolved V genes, and the rest is unexplained. Recorded for this sample are about 60,000 clones; 83% of them occurred a single time. The leading ten clones occupy 0.7% of the sample. The source material was CD4+ or CD8+ T cells sorted from blood, sampled in a trial of the OX40 agonist ivuxolimab. Receptors originate from an adult with an advanced solid tumor such as melanoma, head and neck, liver or kidney cancer.

The V gene is TRBV7-3, the J gene TRBJ2-2; TRBD1 is a possible D gene (6 bases). Deletions cut 5 bases from V and 2 bases from J, with 9 bases between. Germline loops: CDR1 SGHTA, CDR2 FQGTGA. CDR3 length equals 14 residues. CDR3 sequence: CASSRTANTGELFF. The CDR3 bases are TGTGCCAGCAGCCGGACAGCCAACACCGGGGAGCTGTTTTTT.

The J gene is TRBJ2-7, the V gene TRBV6-1; D may be TRBD1 (5 bases). The V end was cut by 2 bases, the J end by 0 bases, with 11 bases between. CDR1 and CDR2 (germline): MNHNS, SASEGT. The length of the CDR3 is 15 residues. CDR3 sequence reads: CASSESWTPSYEQYF. In DNA, the CDR3 is TGTGCCAGCAGTGAAAGCTGGACACCCTCCTACGAGCAGTACTTC.

The V and J genes are TRBV7-6 and TRBJ1-1, with no clear D. The germline V gene has CDR1 SGHVS and CDR2 FNYEAQ. The CDR3 has 13 residues. Between the trimmed V and J ends, which lost 1 base and 1 base, there was a span of 4 bases. For the CDR3, the DNA is TGTGCCAGCAGCTTAGGATCGAACACTGAAGCTTTCTTT. This encodes CASSLGSNTEAFF.

The chain joins TRBV5-5 to TRBJ1-2, with D hard to call. Germline CDR1 is SGHKS and CDR2 is YYEKEE (reference sequence). The V end was cut by 4 bases, the J end by 12 bases, with 25 bases between. The CDR3 spans 15 residues. The CDR3 DNA is TGTGCCAGCAGCCCGGAGGCCCGGTGGAATGTGGTGCACACCTTC. Its protein product is CASSPEARWNVVHTF.

This clone was recorded a few times. The chain is built from TRBV19 and TRBJ2-3; 8 bases fit TRBD1. V shed 5 bases and J 3 bases; nucleotides not matched to a gene: 7. CDR3 size: 15 residues. Germline assignment: CDR1 LNHDA and CDR2 SQIVND (reference sequence). The CDR3 region has the DNA TGTGCCAGTAGTGATTCAGGGGGCGTTACAGATACGCAGTATTTT. Translating gives CASSDSGGVTDTQYF.

This CDR3 reads CASSGGTAGGGTEAFF. For the CDR3, the DNA is TGTGCCAGCTCAGGGGGGACAGCCGGCGGCGGCACTGAAGCTTTCTTT. V is TRBV18 and J is TRBJ1-1, with 7 nucleotides matching TRBD1. Germline V gives CDR1 KGHSH, CDR2 LQKENI. V gave up 5 bases and J gave up 4 bases; unmatched junction bases: 13. The CDR3 length is 16 residues.

The V gene is TRBV10-3, the J gene TRBJ1-4; a possible D gene is TRBD1 (6 bases). V shed 2 bases and J shed 5 bases, with 9 bases lying between them. The CDR3 runs to 14 residues. Germline V lookup: CDR1 ENHRY, CDR2 SYGVKD. The CDR3 region is CAISEGQGNEKLFF. The CDR3 region has the DNA TGTGCCATCAGTGAGGGTCAGGGGAATGAAAAACTGTTTTTT.

The chain uses TRBV5-1 and TRBJ1-4; possibly TRBD1 for D (5 bases). Trimming took off 5 bases at V and 0 bases at J, with 8 bases between the two ends. CDR3 length: 14 amino acids. Per the germline V gene, CDR1 is SGHRS and CDR2 is YFSETQ. The CDR3, as DNA: TGCGCCAGCAGGAAGGGGACAACTAATGAAAAACTGTTTTTT. Translating gives CASRKGTTNEKLFF.

V usage is TRBV25-1 and J usage is TRBJ1-1; TRBD1 might be the D (5 bases). The V end lost 3 bases, the J end lost 1 base, and 12 bases lay between the germline ends. This CDR3 is built from 15 residues. CDR1 and CDR2 (germline): MGHDK, SYGVNS. In nucleotides, the CDR3 is TGTGCCAGCAGTGATCCTTCGACAGCGAACACTGAAGCTTTCTTT. This sequence encodes CASSDPSTANTEAFF.

A remark on this clone: This specimen includes other DNA sequences encoding the same CDR3. This chain links TRBV5-1 with TRBJ2-7, with no clear D. The CDR3 extends over 12 amino acids. The germline CDR1 and CDR2 sequences are SGHRS and YFSETQ. V lost 0 bases, J lost 2 bases, and 3 bases lay in between. CDR3 region: CASSLDAYEQYF. CDR3 sequence (DNA): TGCGCCAGCAGCTTGGACGCCTACGAGCAGTACTTC.

This chain connects TRBV6-5 to TRBJ1-2; possible D gene TRBD1, 5 bases. CDR3 length equals 14 residues. Trimming removed 10 bases from V and 4 bases from J, with 19 bases in between. In germline, CDR1 is MNHEY, CDR2 SVGAGI. Here the CDR3 DNA reads TGTGCCACCTTAACCCCGGGGGACCCCTATGGCTACACCTTC. Its translation is CATLTPGDPYGYTF.

The chain uses TRBV2 and TRBJ2-1, with 11 positions matching TRBD2. V lost 8 bases to trimming and J lost 4 bases; unmatched junction nucleotides: 10. This CDR3 is 16 amino acids long. Germline V lookup: CDR1 SNHLY, CDR2 FYNNEI. In nucleotides, the CDR3 is TGTGCCAGCCGATATACGACTAGCGGGAATTACAATGAGCAGTTCTTC. Its protein is CASRYTTSGNYNEQFF.

V is TRBV27 and J is TRBJ1-1, with D unclear. The CDR3 runs to 10 residues. The V gene's germline CDR1 is MNHEY and CDR2 SMNVEV (reference sequence). The ends were cut back, 8 bases at V and 7 bases at J, with 8 bases in the middle. In DNA, the CDR3 is TGTGCCAGCGGCAGAATTGAAGCTTTCTTT. Its protein is CASGRIEAFF.

The chain recombines TRBV25-1 with TRBJ1-3; D perhaps matches TRBD1 (5 bases). Per the germline V gene, CDR1 is MGHDK and CDR2 is SYGVNS. The V end was cut by 6 bases, the J end by 1 base, with 10 bases between. The CDR3 contains 14 residues. CDR3 loop: CASRGDGSGNTIYF. The CDR3 nucleotides read TGTGCCAGCAGGGGGGACGGGTCTGGAAACACCATATATTTT.

The V gene is TRBV5-6, the J gene TRBJ2-5; D gene unclear. Germline CDR1 reads SGHDT; CDR2 reads YYEEEE. The length of the CDR3 is 12 residues. Deletions cut 2 bases from V and 5 bases from J, with 7 bases between. The CDR3 coding sequence is TGTGCCAGCAGCTTACTGCAGGAGACCCAGTACTTC. Its translation is CASSLLQETQYF.

The genes are TRBV2 and TRBJ1-2, with D tentatively TRBD1 (5 bases). Trimming removed 2 bases from V and 1 base from J, with 8 bases in between. The CDR3 spans 14 residues. CDR1 and CDR2 (germline): SNHLY, FYNNEI. The CDR3 DNA is TGTGCCAGCAGTGAATGGGGGAATAACTATGGCTACACCTTC. This gives the protein CASSEWGNNYGYTF.

In the case of this clone: Different DNA sequences within this sample yield the same CDR3. The chain has TRBV5-1 and TRBJ2-7; 11 bases agree with TRBD1. V lost 4 bases, J lost 6 bases, and 9 bases stayed unmatched. The CDR3 has 15 residues. Germline CDR1 reads SGHRS; CDR2 reads YFSETQ. CDR3 region: CASSPTGQGGREQYF. The DNA for the CDR3 is TGCGCCAGCAGCCCAACGGGACAGGGGGGGCGCGAGCAGTACTTC. Supplemented by reference TRBV5-1 and TRBJ2-7, the full variable domain reads KAGVTQTPRYLIKTRGQQVTLSCSPISGHRSVSWYQQTPGQGLQFLFEYFSETQRNKGNFPGRFSGRQFSNSRSEMNVSTLELGDSALYLCASSPTGQGGREQYFGPGTRLTVT.

V is TRBV5-5 and J is TRBJ2-5, with a possible D match to TRBD1 (5 bases). This CDR3 is 13 amino acids long. The germline V gene has CDR1 SGHKS and CDR2 YYEKEE (reference sequence). With 3 bases removed from V and 5 bases from J, the gap between germline ends came to 11 bases. The CDR3 nucleotides are TGTGCCAGCAGCTCGTCAGGGCGGGAGACCCAGTACTTC. Its protein is CASSSSGRETQYF.